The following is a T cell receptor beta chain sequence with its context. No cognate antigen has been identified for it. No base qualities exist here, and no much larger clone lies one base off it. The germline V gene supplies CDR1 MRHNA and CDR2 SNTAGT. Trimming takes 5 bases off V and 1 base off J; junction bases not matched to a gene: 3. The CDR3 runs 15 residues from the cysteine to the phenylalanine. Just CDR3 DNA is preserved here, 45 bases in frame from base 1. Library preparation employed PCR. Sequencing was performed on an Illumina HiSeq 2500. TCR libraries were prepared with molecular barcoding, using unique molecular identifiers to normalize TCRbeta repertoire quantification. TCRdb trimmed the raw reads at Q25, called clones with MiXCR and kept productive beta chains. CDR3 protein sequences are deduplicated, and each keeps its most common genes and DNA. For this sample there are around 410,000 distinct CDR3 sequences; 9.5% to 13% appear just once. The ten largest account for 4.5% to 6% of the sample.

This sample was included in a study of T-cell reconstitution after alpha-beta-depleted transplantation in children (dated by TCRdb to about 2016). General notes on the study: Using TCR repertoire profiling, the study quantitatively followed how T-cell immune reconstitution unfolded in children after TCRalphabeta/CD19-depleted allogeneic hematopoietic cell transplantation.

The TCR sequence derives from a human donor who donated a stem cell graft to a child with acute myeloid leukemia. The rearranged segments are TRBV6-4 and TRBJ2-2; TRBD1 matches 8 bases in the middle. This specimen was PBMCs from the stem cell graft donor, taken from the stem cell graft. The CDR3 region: CASSRQGMNTGELFF. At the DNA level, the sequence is TGTGCCAGCAGTCGACAGGGGATGAACACCGGGGAGCTGTTTTTT.